A selection of T cell receptor beta chains follows, all from one sample in a study of vaccination and CD4 T cells after COVID-19. TCRdb itself ran the PCR reads through MiXCR, one entry per CDR3 protein. Of more than 9,500 distinct CDR3 sequences detected, around 50% appear once; the ten largest clones hold around 30%. Antigen specificity for these receptors is unknown. Source material: CD4+ T cells from blood, cultured in vitro. The receptor source for this set is a human donor who had recovered from COVID-19. Both conserved end residues are part of each CDR3. The D gene is left open where the match is weak. Size values are once, few and many counts, or a class for expanded clones, and some rows have none.

j_gene | d_gene | v_gene | abundance | CDR3nt | CDR3aa
TRBJ2-3 | TRBD2 | TRBV7-9 | few | TGTGCCAGCAGCGGCGCGACCATTCTAGCGGATCTATTCGATACGCAGTATTTT | CASSGATILADLFDTQYF
TRBJ2-1 | NA | TRBV20-1 | once | TGCAGTGCTAGACGCCCCCAGCGGGTCTCCTACAATGAGCAGTTCTTC | CSARRPQRVSYNEQFF
TRBJ2-7 | TRBD2 | TRBV20-1 | NA | TGCAGTGCTTACCACCGACGGGAGGTCTCCTACGAGCAGTACTTC | CSAYHRREVSYEQYF
TRBJ1-5 | NA | TRBV20-1 | NA | TGCAGTGCTAGGAAGCTCTACGGGAGTCAGCCCCAGCATTTT | CSARKLYGSQPQHF
TRBJ1-2 | TRBD1 | TRBV29-1 | NA | TGCAGCGTTTCCCGGGACAGGGACGGCTACACCTTC | CSVSRDRDGYTF
TRBJ1-1 | NA | TRBV2 | once | TGTGCCAGCAGTGAAAGGGGAAGGACGAACACTGAAGCTTTCTTT | CASSERGRTNTEAFF
TRBJ2-3 | NA | TRBV20-1 | NA | TGCAGTGCTTTCCCGGGACACCCTAGCACAGATACGCAGTATTTT | CSAFPGHPSTDTQYF
TRBJ1-3 | NA | TRBV19 | NA | TGTGCCAGTAGTATAGGCGGCGGGGGAAACACCATATATTTT | CASSIGGGGNTIYF
TRBJ1-5 | NA | TRBV15 | NA | TGTGCCACCAGCCCCGGCCGCATTAGCAATCAGCCCCAGCATTTT | CATSPGRISNQPQHF
TRBJ2-3 | TRBD2 | TRBV27 | once | TGTGCCAGCAGTTTAAAGAAGCGGGGGGCCCCCAGGGGGACAGATACGCAGTATTTT | CASSLKKRGAPRGTDTQYF
TRBJ1-1 | TRBD1 | TRBV6-5 | NA | TGTGCCAGCAGTTACCCGGGACAGGGGTACACTGAAGCTTTCTTT | CASSYPGQGYTEAFF
TRBJ2-3 | NA | TRBV4-1 | few | TGCGCCAGCAGCCAAGCAGTCAGGGGTAGCACAGATACGCAGTATTTT | CASSQAVRGSTDTQYF
TRBJ2-5 | NA | TRBV18 | NA | TGTGCCAGCTCACCGCTTCTTGGGGCCCAAGAGACCCAGTACTTC | CASSPLLGAQETQYF
TRBJ1-2 | NA | TRBV14 | NA | TGTGCCAGCAGCCATGGGATGTCTCACTATGGCTACACCTTC | CASSHGMSHYGYTF
TRBJ2-3 | TRBD2 | TRBV4-3 | large | TGCGCCAGCAGCCGCCAGACTAGCGGGGGACCCACAGATACGCAGTATTTT | CASSRQTSGGPTDTQYF
TRBJ1-1 | TRBD1 | TRBV12-3/TRBV12-4 | NA | TGTGCCAGCACCGCTACAGGGGGGAACACTGAAGCTTTCTTT | CASTATGGNTEAFF
TRBJ1-1 | NA | TRBV19 | NA | TGTGCCAGTAGCTTTACAGGGTACACTGAAGCTTTCTTT | CASSFTGYTEAFF
TRBJ1-1 | NA | TRBV6-1 | few | TGTGCCAGCAGTCGACCCGGGGAGGTGAACACTGAAGCTTTCTTT | CASSRPGEVNTEAFF
TRBJ2-1 | NA | TRBV7-2 | NA | TGTGCCAGCAGTATACAGGGGGGACTAGCCTCCTACAATGAGCAGTTCTTC | CASSIQGGLASYNEQFF
TRBJ2-1 | NA | TRBV5-4 | NA | TGTGCCAGCAGCTTGGGTCTGGGGACGGGCTACAATGAGCAGTTCTTC | CASSLGLGTGYNEQFF
TRBJ2-5 | TRBD1 | TRBV5-4 | NA | TGTGCCAGCAGCGGGACAGGGGGCGAACGAGAGACCCAGTACTTC | CASSGTGGERETQYF
TRBJ1-5 | TRBD1 | TRBV19 | NA | TGTGCCAGTACCTCCATGATAAACAGGGGAATTAGAAATCAGCCCCAGCATTTT | CASTSMINRGIRNQPQHF
TRBJ2-2 | TRBD1 | TRBV6-1 | few | TGTGCCAGCAGAGGACAGGGTGGTGGCGGGGAGCTGTTTTTT | CASRGQGGGGELFF
TRBJ2-2 | TRBD1 | TRBV10-3 | NA | TGTGCCATCTCGGGGACAGGGAACACCGGGGAGCTGTTTTTT | CAISGTGNTGELFF
TRBJ2-7 | NA | TRBV5-1 | NA | TGCGCCAGCAGCCCAGCAACGAGGGCGATCTCCTACGAGCAGTACTTC | CASSPATRAISYEQYF
TRBJ1-5 | NA | TRBV2 | NA | TGTGCCAGCAGTCAACAGGGTTTTGGTCAGCCCCAGCATTTT | CASSQQGFGQPQHF
TRBJ2-4 | TRBD1 | TRBV15 | NA | TGTGCCACCAGCAGAGATTTTGGACAGGGGTCGTCCAAAAACATTCAGTACTTC | CATSRDFGQGSSKNIQYF
TRBJ2-2 | TRBD1 | TRBV20-1 | few | TGCAGTGCTAGCCGGACAGGGGCCGGGGAGCTGTTTTTT | CSASRTGAGELFF
TRBJ1-6 | TRBD1 | TRBV19 | NA | TGTGCCAGTATTGGACAGGGAAATTCACCCCTCCACTTT | CASIGQGNSPLHF
TRBJ1-2 | TRBD1 | TRBV10-2 | NA | TGCGCCAGCAGTGAGTCGACAGGGGGCAAAATGAACTATGGCTACACCTTC | CASSESTGGKMNYGYTF
TRBJ1-1 | NA | TRBV11-3 | NA | TGTGCCAGCAGCCGAGGACCCAACACTGAAGCTTTCTTT | CASSRGPNTEAFF
TRBJ1-1 | TRBD1 | TRBV20-1 | few | TGCAGTGCACCCTCGACAGGGACGGTCACTGAAGCTTTCTTT | CSAPSTGTVTEAFF
TRBJ2-5 | NA | TRBV20-1 | NA | TGCAGTGCTAGAGATCAAAGCACCAGCCCCTACCAAGAGACCCAGTACTTC | CSARDQSTSPYQETQYF
TRBJ2-5 | NA | TRBV18 | NA | TGTGCCAGCGCGCCGGCTAGCGAGAGGGGCCAAGAGACCCAGTACTTC | CASAPASERGQETQYF
TRBJ1-2 | NA | TRBV5-1 | few | TGCGCCAGCAGCCTGGGCTCGGCAGGGCTGGATGGTGGCTACACCTTC | CASSLGSAGLDGGYTF
TRBJ1-1 | NA | TRBV27 | few | TGTGCCAGCAGTTTATCCGGGGGGAACACTGAAGCTTTCTTT | CASSLSGGNTEAFF
TRBJ1-2 | NA | TRBV7-9 | NA | TGTGCCAGCAGCTCGTCGACAGCCCTTAACTATGGCTACACCTTC | CASSSSTALNYGYTF
TRBJ1-2 | NA | TRBV20-1 | few | TGCAGTGCTAGAGAGAGGGTGTCGAGGGGCCGACCTTATAACTATGGCTACACCTTC | CSARERVSRGRPYNYGYTF
TRBJ1-6 | NA | TRBV27 | NA | TGTGCCAGCAGTTTAGTCCTCCGTCGGGGAGGTGATTCACCCCTCCACTTT | CASSLVLRRGGDSPLHF
TRBJ1-2 | TRBD1 | TRBV6-1 | NA | TGTGCCAGCAGTCTCCGACAGGGATCCTATGGCTACACCTTC | CASSLRQGSYGYTF
TRBJ1-1 | NA | TRBV6-1 | few | TGTGCCAGCACCGTTGGGATCCTAGGGAACACTGAAGCTTTCTTT | CASTVGILGNTEAFF
TRBJ1-2 | TRBD1 | TRBV6-1 | NA | TGTGCCGGCATCCCCCTGCGGCAGGGGGACTATGGCTACACCTTC | CAGIPLRQGDYGYTF
TRBJ2-1 | NA | TRBV20-1 | NA | TGCAGTGCTAGAGTACCAGGGGACGCCTACAATGAGCAGTTCTTC | CSARVPGDAYNEQFF
TRBJ1-5 | TRBD1 | TRBV7-2 | NA | TGTGCCAGCAGCCAACAGGGGGCCCCGGGGCAGCCCCAGCATTTT | CASSQQGAPGQPQHF
TRBJ2-3 | TRBD2 | TRBV6-1 | few | TGTGCCAGCAGGGTGAGCGGGGGGGCCACAGATACGCAGTATTTT | CASRVSGGATDTQYF
TRBJ2-1 | NA | TRBV20-1 | NA | TGCAGTGCTCCAGGACTAACTATATACAATGAGCAGTTCTTC | CSAPGLTIYNEQFF
TRBJ1-6 | NA | TRBV7-2 | NA | TGTGCCAGCAGCTGGGGGAGCGGTCTGGATTCACCCCTCCACTTT | CASSWGSGLDSPLHF
TRBJ1-2 | NA | TRBV7-2 | NA | TGTGCCAGCAGCCCAGGGCGGGACGTGGGCGGCTACACCTTC | CASSPGRDVGGYTF